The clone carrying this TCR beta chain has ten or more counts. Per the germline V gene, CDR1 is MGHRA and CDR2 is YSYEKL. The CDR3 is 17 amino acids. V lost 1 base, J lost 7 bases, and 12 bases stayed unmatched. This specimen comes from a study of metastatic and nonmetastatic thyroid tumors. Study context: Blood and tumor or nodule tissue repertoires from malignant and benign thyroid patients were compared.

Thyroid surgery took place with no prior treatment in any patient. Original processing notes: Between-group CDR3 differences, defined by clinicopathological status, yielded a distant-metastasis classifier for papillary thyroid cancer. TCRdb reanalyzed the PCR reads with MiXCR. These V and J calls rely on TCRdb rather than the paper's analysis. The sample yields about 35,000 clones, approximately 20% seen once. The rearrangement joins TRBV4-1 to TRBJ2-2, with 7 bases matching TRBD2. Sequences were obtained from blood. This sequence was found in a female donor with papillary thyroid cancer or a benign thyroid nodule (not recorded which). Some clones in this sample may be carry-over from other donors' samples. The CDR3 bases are TGCGCCAGCAGCCAAGGGAACCTAGCGGACCTGGGCGGGGAGCTGTTTTTT. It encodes CASSQGNLADLGGELFF.